The clone carrying this T cell receptor beta chain was seen repeatedly, ten times or more. This sample was included in a study of blood T cells in healthy people across ages. Samples had at least 6 million PBMCs isolated from them. A J-beta primer mix and a sample-barcoded 5' primer were used in a second PCR of about 7 to 12 cycles. TCRdb itself ran the 5' RACE reads through MiXCR, one entry per CDR3 protein. The data contain more than 500,000 distinct CDR3 sequences, about 26% of them singletons. In germline, CDR1 is SEHNR, CDR2 FQNEAQ (reference sequence). This CDR3 has 13 amino acids. J lost 6 bases, V lost 3 bases, and 4 bases had no gene match. These sequences were also reported in another study, on T cells of mothers and their children. That source reports: Every mother produced more than 9.5 million TCR beta CDR3 reads, whereas every child provided roughly 3 million. Overlap ran slightly, non-significantly higher for related than unrelated mother-child pairs.

The source of this sequence is a boy younger than 10 in good health. Sample: blood. The rearrangement uses TRBV7-9 and TRBJ2-7; 8 bases map to TRBD1. The DNA for the CDR3 is TGTGCCAGCAGCTTGACAGGGGCAGGCGAGCAGTACTTC. It translates to CASSLTGAGEQYF.